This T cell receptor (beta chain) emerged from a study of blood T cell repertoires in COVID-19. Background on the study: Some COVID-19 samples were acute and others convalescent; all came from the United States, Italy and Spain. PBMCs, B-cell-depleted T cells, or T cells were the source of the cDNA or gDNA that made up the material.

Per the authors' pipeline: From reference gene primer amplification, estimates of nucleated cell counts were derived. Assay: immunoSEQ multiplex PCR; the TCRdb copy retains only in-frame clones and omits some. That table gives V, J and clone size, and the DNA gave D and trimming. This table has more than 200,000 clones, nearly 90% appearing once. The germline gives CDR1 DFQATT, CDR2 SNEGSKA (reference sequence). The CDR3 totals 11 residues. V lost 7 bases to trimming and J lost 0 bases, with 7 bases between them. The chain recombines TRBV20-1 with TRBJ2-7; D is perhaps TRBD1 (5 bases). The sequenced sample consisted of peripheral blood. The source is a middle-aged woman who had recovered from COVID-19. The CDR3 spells CSGQTSYEQYF. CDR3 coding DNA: TGCAGTGGACAGACCTCCTACGAGCAGTACTTC.